This TCR beta chain appears in the sequencing data of a study of cytomegalovirus exposure and HLA in healthy donors (dated by TCRdb to 2017 to 2019). In terms of the full investigation: In an earlier analysis of fewer than 750 of the donors, 276 Gb of sequence data and 117 million unique TCR beta sequences from roughly 190 million T cells were reported. Both class I and class II loci were covered by HLA typing, at four-digit resolution. A separate validation cohort of 100 to 150 different subjects was used in addition to the 666-subject first cohort. Donor age, sex, ethnicity and CMV serostatus were collected together with the repertoire data. About 280 gigabases of sequencing data and roughly 81 million unique TCR sequences made up an early release that covered several hundred HLA-typed donors. Among the approximately 400 genotyped donors, around 81% belonged to the genetic ancestry cluster associated with self-reported Caucasian donors. To decide whether each TCR beta V gene segment behaved as functional or pseudogenic, an earlier analysis of fewer than 750 of the donors relied on high-throughput TCR beta sequencing. High-throughput TCR immunosequencing, statistical association of individual TCRs with disease status, and machine learning were combined to predict cytomegalovirus infection status. The number of typed donors differed by locus: about 620-640 for A, B, C, DRB1 and DQB1; some 540 for DQA1; approximately 600 for DPA1; and about 450 for DPB1. The study aimed to test whether signatures of past pathogen exposure could be identified by cataloging public T cell receptors. All discovery cohort repertoires had been generated using a single sequencing platform. A later genetic analysis used genome-wide SNP genotypes for 398 of the 666 donors, treating that subset as a discovery cohort. On average, around 200,000 unique TCR beta nucleotide sequences were sequenced per donor among 398 genotyped donors of the cohort, with roughly 18% of those sequences being non-productive. The study profiled the T cell repertoires of 500 to 800 subjects by immunosequencing and related them to cytomegalovirus serostatus. Rather than using new phenotypic data, the later analysis identified candidate immune exposures from TCR beta sequences and from how often those sequences occurred across donors. To study patterns of TCR occurrence, a later analysis re-analyzed previously published TCR beta repertoires from more than 550 donors and added high-resolution HLA genotyping. Because of strong linkage in the cohort, roughly 5 DR-DQ haplotypes were treated as single units for association and clustering.

Notes on this clone: No cognate antigen has been identified for it. Base qualities are not recorded, but no much larger clone differs from it by a single base.

The cohort consisted of 666 healthy bone marrow donors. Cohort members were all nominally healthy when sampled, although unrecorded immune exposures were likely present. The donor tested CMV seronegative and was one of the 352 seronegative cohort members. A peripheral blood sample was collected from each donor, and TCR beta sequencing was performed on peripheral blood mononuclear cells. Genomic DNA extraction from the blood cell samples was performed with the Qiagen DNeasy Blood Extraction Kit. The germline V gene (reference sequence) provides CDR1 LNHDA and CDR2 SQIVND. Germline trimming: 9 bases from V, 4 bases from J; junction bases outside gene matches: 1. Its CDR3 holds 11 amino acids, cysteine through phenylalanine. The CDR3 DNA has 33 bases and is translated from base 1. Library construction relied on the immunoSEQ multiplex PCR assay. The multiplex PCR relied on a mix of 60 forward primers for TCR Vbeta segments and 13 reverse primers for TCR Jbeta segments. The CDR3 region of rearranged TCR beta genes was amplified from genomic DNA by a multiplex PCR assay. On the Illumina HiSeq System, the amplified TCR beta libraries were sequenced as 87-base-pair reads. The original pipeline was this. A later analysis counted approximately 74 million unique TCR beta chains across the 500 to 850 repertoires, and 10 million to 12 million of these chains were shared by at least two donors. Raw reads were error-corrected and collapsed into unique sequences by a nearest-neighbor algorithm in which closely related sequences were merged to remove PCR and sequencing errors. CDR3 sequences were aligned to IMGT reference sequences to assign V, D and J gene segments. For a sequence to be retained, a match of at least six nucleotides was required to both a V gene segment and a J gene segment. Rearrangements were classified as productive when the CDR3 lacked stop codons and remained in frame with V and J, and all other rearrangements were classified as non-productive. CDR3 was defined by IMGT convention, running from the second conserved V-encoded cysteine to the conserved J-encoded phenylalanine. In an earlier analysis of approximately 500 of the donors, sequences lacking an unambiguous match to a single V gene segment were excluded. An earlier analysis of about 590 of the donors classified V segments as functional when productive rearrangements were above 56.7% and as segregating when the standard deviation between donors was above 5%. A statistical classification framework was built to diagnose cytomegalovirus status from the catalog of TCR beta chain sequences. A later analysis assigned V and J genes by comparing TCR nucleotide sequences with IMGT/GENE-DB human TR gene sequences. Using the TCRdist pipeline, a later analysis assigned CDR3 sequences along with most-parsimonious VDJ recombination scenarios. In a later analysis, every TCR beta chain was defined by the combination of its CDR3 amino acid sequence and its V-gene family, and reads without a unique V-gene family were dropped. As a way to deal with suspected cross-contamination and a sequencing artifact, a later analysis dropped 592 nucleotide sequences that were highly shared and had low generation probability. A later analysis calculated a clonal expansion index for each public chain from normalized within-repertoire ranks of inferred template counts. In a later analysis, generation probabilities were computed using a VDJ recombination model fitted to out-of-frame rearrangements, and the results were checked against IGoR. In a later analysis, hypergeometric tests were used to score TCR-TCR, TCR-HLA and TCR-CMV co-occurrence, with a repertoire-size bias correction applied to TCR pairs. A later analysis estimated false discovery rates by permuting HLA or CMV assignments 20 times. In a later analysis, co-occurring TCRs were grouped using DBSCAN, and TCRdist sequence similarity was added for clustering within HLA-allele-positive subsets. For co-occurrence clustering, repertoires with fewer than 30,000 or more than 120,000 public chains were excluded, along with five or six repertoires with anomalous nucleotide sharing. TCRdb holds this immuneACCESS table with in-frame rearrangements only. Some clones are missing; in checked studies, unresolved V genes explain under half, and the rest has no known cause. The D gene and trimming were derived from the DNA, and the V and J assignments and clone size from that table. The table for this sample lists around 190,000 clones; roughly 85% of them were counted only once. The ten largest clonotypes hold approximately 0.73% of the sample.

Overall results and qualifications from the work: Cytomegalovirus status was reported to be diagnosed by the classifier with high specificity and sensitivity in both the original and validation cohorts. Because counts were too low, roughly 18 rarely observed V segments, including chromosome 9 orphons, were left out of the earlier analysis of 587 of the donors. In a later analysis, the rate of TCR association differed among HLA loci, with DRB1 alleles having the most associated TCRs and HLA-C alleles having the fewest. In a later analysis, HLA-associated TCR beta chains showed more clonal expansion and lower generation probabilities than non-associated chains that were equally common. Some IMGT-functional V segments, including TRBV6-2 and TRBV6-3, could not be distinguished by the 87-base-pair reads and were therefore excluded. The sequencing pipeline was judged likely to have produced a cluster of highly shared sequence variants as a technical artifact. In a later genetic analysis, a missense DCLRE1C variant was associated with V-gene and J-gene trimming of TCR beta chains, and the association was replicated in an independent cohort. Because some donors lacked HLA typing at each locus, the association tests relied only on the typed subset. Several of the top co-occurrence clusters appeared to be linked to parvovirus B19, influenza, CMV and Epstein-Barr virus, according to a later analysis. A later analysis associated 15,000 or so TCR beta sequences with specific HLA alleles at a false discovery rate of 0.05. For the cohort, immune exposure information was limited to CMV serostatus. Linkage disequilibrium might explain the correlated functional status among segregating V segments, but an unknown experimental factor could not be excluded. A further reported finding was that TCR beta sequences accurately predicted the HLA-A and HLA-B alleles for most subjects in the first cohort. In an earlier analysis of around 600 of the donors, most TCR beta V segments were observed in productive rearrangements about 87% or about 30% of the time, broadly matching IMGT annotations. Presence/absence analyses assumed roughly uniform sequencing depth across donors, an assumption that may not hold. Only TCR beta chains were sequenced in this cohort, and the absence of alpha or paired-chain data limited detectable features. Across donors, most TCR sequences were observed very rarely, whereas some public TCRs were present in many individuals. The authors suggested that the approach could potentially be generalized to other disease states and immunological phenotypes. In a later analysis, most CMV-associated TCR beta chains were found to appear HLA-restricted, with HLA associations seemingly driven largely by CMV exposure. Compared with the 666-donor mean, donors in an Asian-associated ancestry cluster had fewer N-insertions in productive TCRs, according to a later genetic analysis. In vitro tests confirmed that three of the cytomegalovirus-associated TCR beta chains recognize cytomegalovirus antigens. When HLA alleles, especially DR and DQ, strongly co-occurred, attributing TCR associations to individual alleles was difficult. The study listed approximately 160 TCR beta chains as associated with cytomegalovirus.

Material: PBMCs. Here the chain combines TRBV19 and TRBJ2-7; TRBD1 matches 9 bases in the middle. The sequence was obtained from a woman aged 40 to 50 in good health and CMV-seronegative. The nucleotide sequence reads as follows: TGTGCCAGCGGACAGGGGTACGAGCAGTACTTC. Translation gives CASGQGYEQYF.